Listed here is a single TCR beta chain. Antigen specificity is unknown. This sample is part of a study of OX40 agonist ivuxolimab in advanced cancers. Study at large: Partial responses occurred in three patients (one hepatocellular carcinoma, two cutaneous melanoma).

TCRdb keeps only in-frame clones here, not all; method: immunoSEQ multiplex PCR. The table records 41,000 or so clones, over 80% of them present only once. General observations from the study: The average count of expanded clones was higher among CD8+ T cells than among CD4+. There was clonal expansion of CD4+ and CD8+ blood T cells by week 6 at 0.1 to 3.0 mg/kg.

Losses at the gene ends were 4 bases for V and 5 bases for J; bases not matched to a gene: 7. Per the germline V gene, CDR1 is WNHNN and CDR2 is SYGVQD (reference sequence). The CDR3 totals 14 residues. The TCR originated in an adult with an advanced solid tumor such as melanoma, head and neck, liver or kidney cancer. The chain links TRBV10-1 to TRBJ1-1, with 7 bases identical to TRBD1. The sample was CD4+ or CD8+ T cells sorted from blood, taken in a trial of the OX40 agonist ivuxolimab. CDR3 loop: CASSASTGATEAFF. The CDR3 nucleotides are TGCGCCAGCAGTGCTAGTACAGGGGCGACTGAAGCTTTCTTT.